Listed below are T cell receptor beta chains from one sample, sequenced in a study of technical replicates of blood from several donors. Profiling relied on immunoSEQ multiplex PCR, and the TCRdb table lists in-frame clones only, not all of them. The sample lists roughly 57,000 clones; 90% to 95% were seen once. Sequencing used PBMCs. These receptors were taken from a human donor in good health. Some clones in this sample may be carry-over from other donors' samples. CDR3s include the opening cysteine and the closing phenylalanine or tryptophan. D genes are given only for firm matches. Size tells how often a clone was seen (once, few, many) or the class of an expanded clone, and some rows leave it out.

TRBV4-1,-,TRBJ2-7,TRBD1,CASSQEDRVFYEQYF,TGCGCCAGCAGCCAAGAGGACAGGGTCTTCTACGAGCAGTACTTC
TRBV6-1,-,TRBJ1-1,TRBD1,CASSLLRIDRGEAFF,TGTGCCAGCAGCCTTTTACGGATCGACAGGGGTGAAGCTTTCTTT
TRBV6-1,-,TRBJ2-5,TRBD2,CASSSGGNQETQYF,TGTGCCAGTTCCAGCGGGGGCAACCAAGAGACCCAGTACTTC
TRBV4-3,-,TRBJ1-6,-,CASSQDWAPAGKNSPLHF,TGCGCCAGCAGCCAAGATTGGGCTCCCGCAGGCAAAAATTCACCCCTCCACTTT
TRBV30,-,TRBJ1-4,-,CAWRGPPQLSGEKLFF,TGTGCCTGGAGAGGGCCTCCTCAACTGAGCGGTGAAAAACTGTTTTTT
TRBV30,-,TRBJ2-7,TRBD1,CAWSVLLTGGEQYF,TGTGCCTGGAGTGTACTTCTAACAGGGGGCGAGCAGTACTTC
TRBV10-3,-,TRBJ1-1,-,CAIRRTDRNTEAFF,TGTGCCATCAGGAGAACCGACAGGAACACTGAAGCTTTCTTT
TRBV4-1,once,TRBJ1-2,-,CASSQERGGYGYTF,TGCGCCAGCAGCCAAGAGAGGGGAGGCTATGGCTACACCTTC
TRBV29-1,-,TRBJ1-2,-,CSVSQGSYGYTF,TGCAGCGTTTCTCAGGGGTCCTATGGCTACACCTTC
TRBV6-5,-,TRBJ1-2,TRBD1,CASSSGDRVSGYTF,TGTGCCAGCAGCTCCGGGGACAGGGTGTCTGGCTACACCTTC
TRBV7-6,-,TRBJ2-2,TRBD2,CASSPPWTSGGETNTGELFF,TGTGCCAGCAGCCCCCCTTGGACTAGCGGGGGGGAAACGAACACCGGGGAGCTGTTTTTT
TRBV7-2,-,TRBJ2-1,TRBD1,CASSLSDRGRDEQFF,TGTGCCAGCAGCTTAAGCGACAGGGGGCGGGATGAGCAGTTCTTC
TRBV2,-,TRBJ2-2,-,CASSPKPQGTGELFF,TGTGCCAGCAGTCCCAAACCACAGGGTACCGGGGAGCTGTTTTTT
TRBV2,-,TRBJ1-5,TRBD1,CASSPDRGREQPQHF,TGTGCCAGCAGCCCCGACAGGGGGCGCGAACAGCCCCAGCATTTT
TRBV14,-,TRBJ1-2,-,CASSQFRGGYTF,TGTGCCAGCAGCCAATTCAGGGGTGGCTACACCTTC
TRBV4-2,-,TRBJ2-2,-,CASSQEGGLANTGELFF,TGTGCCAGCAGCCAAGAGGGTGGGCTCGCGAACACCGGGGAGCTGTTTTTT
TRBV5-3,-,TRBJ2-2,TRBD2,CARSLASGRVYTGELFF,TGTGCCAGAAGCTTGGCTAGCGGGAGAGTATACACCGGGGAGCTGTTTTTT
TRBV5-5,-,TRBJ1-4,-,CASSFWQGNEKLFF,TGTGCCAGCAGCTTCTGGCAGGGCAATGAAAAACTGTTTTTT
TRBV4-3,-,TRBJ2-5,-,CASSQDRTVQETQYF,TGCGCCAGCAGCCAAGATCGAACAGTCCAAGAGACCCAGTACTTC
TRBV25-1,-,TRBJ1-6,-,CASSDTGYNSPLHF,TGTGCCAGCAGTGATACAGGGTACAATTCACCCCTCCACTTT
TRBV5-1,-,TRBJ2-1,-,CASSLATGLGYNEQFF,TGCGCCAGCAGCTTGGCCACAGGGTTGGGATACAATGAGCAGTTCTTC
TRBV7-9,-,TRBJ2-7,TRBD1,CASSLGGGQGYYEQYF,TGTGCCAGCAGCTTAGGGGGCGGACAGGGGTACTACGAGCAGTACTTC
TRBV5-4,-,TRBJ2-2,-,CASSLRGKAGELFF,TGTGCCAGCAGCTTGAGGGGAAAGGCCGGGGAGCTGTTTTTT
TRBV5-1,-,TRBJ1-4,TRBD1,CASSLRQGRGEKLFF,TGCGCCAGCAGCTTGAGACAGGGACGGGGGGAAAAACTGTTTTTT
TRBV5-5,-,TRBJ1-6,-,CASSPTPRVDNSPLHF,TGTGCCAGCAGCCCAACCCCTCGGGTTGACAATTCACCCCTCCACTTT
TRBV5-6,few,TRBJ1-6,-,CASSLESGSGYNSPLHF,TGTGCCAGCAGCTTGGAGTCAGGGTCGGGCTATAATTCACCCCTCCACTTT
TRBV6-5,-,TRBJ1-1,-,CASSYDRSNTEAFF,TGTGCCAGCAGTTACGACAGATCGAACACTGAAGCTTTCTTT
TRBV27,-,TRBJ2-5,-,CASSLYSSRGETQYF,TGTGCCAGCAGTTTATATAGTAGTCGGGGAGAGACCCAGTACTTC
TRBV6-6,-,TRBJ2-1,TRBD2,CASSYTASGRRSEQFF,TGTGCCAGCAGTTACACCGCTAGCGGGAGGCGGAGTGAGCAGTTCTTC
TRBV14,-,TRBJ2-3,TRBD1,CASSQDLGQGSTDTQYF,TGTGCCAGCAGCCAAGATCTCGGACAGGGGAGCACAGATACGCAGTATTTT
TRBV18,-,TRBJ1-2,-,CASSPTGDANYGYTF,TGTGCCAGCTCACCGACCGGGGATGCTAACTATGGCTACACCTTC
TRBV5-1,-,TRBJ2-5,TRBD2,CASSLGLAVGYQETQYF,TGCGCCAGCAGCTTGGGACTAGCGGTGGGGTACCAAGAGACCCAGTACTTC